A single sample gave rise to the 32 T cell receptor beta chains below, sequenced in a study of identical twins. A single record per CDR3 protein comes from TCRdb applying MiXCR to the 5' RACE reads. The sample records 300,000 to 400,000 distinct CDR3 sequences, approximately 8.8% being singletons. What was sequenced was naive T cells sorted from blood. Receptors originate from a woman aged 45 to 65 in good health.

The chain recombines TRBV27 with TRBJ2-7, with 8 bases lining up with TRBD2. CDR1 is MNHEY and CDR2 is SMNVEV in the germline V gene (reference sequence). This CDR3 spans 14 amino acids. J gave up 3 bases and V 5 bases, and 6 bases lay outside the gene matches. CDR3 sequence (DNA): TGTGCCAGCAGTAACCCAACTAGCGGCTACGAGCAGTACGTC. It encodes CASSNPTSGYEQYV.

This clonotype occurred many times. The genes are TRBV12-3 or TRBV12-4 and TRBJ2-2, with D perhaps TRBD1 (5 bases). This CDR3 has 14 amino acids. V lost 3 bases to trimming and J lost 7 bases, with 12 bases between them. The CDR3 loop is CASSFRATHGELFF. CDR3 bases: TGTGCCAGCAGTTTCAGGGCGACACACGGGGAGCTGTTTTTT.

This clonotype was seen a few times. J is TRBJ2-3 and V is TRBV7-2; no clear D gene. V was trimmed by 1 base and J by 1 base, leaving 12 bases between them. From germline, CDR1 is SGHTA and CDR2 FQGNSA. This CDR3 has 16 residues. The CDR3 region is CASSLDQLTGTDTQYF. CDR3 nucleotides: TGTGCCAGCAGCTTAGACCAGCTTACGGGCACAGATACGCAGTATTTT. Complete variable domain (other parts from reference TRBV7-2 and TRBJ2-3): GAGVSQSPSNKVTEKGKDVELRCDPISGHTALYWYRQSLGQGLEFLIYFQGNSAPDKSGLPSDRFSAERTGGSVSTLTIQRTQQEDSAVYLCASSLDQLTGTDTQYFGPGTRLTVL.

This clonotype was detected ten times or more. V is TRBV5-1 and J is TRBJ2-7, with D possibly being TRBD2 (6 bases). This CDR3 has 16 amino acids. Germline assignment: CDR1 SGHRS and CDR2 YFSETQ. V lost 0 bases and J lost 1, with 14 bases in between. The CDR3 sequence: CASSLASGLTSYEQYF. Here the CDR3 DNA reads TGCGCCAGCAGCTTGGCCAGCGGGCTTACTTCCTACGAGCAGTACTTC.

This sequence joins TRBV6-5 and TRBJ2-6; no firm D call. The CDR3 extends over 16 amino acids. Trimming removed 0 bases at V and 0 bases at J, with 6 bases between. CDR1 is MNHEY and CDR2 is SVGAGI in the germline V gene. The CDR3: CASSYSENSGANVLTF. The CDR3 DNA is TGTGCCAGCAGTTACTCTGAGAACTCTGGGGCCAACGTCCTGACTTTC.

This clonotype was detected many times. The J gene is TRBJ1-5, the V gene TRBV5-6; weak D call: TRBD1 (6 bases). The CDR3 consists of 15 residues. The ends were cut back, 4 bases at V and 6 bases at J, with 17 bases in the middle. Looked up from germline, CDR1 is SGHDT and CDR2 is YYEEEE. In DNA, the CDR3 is TGTGCCAGCAGCCCCGGGTTGGGGGCCGGTCAGCCCCAGCATTTT. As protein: CASSPGLGAGQPQHF.

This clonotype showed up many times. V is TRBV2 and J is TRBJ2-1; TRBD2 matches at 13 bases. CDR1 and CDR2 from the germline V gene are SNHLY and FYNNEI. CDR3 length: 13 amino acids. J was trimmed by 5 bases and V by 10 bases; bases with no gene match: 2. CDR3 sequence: CAIGTSGNNEQFF. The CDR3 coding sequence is TGTGCCATAGGGACTAGCGGGAACAATGAGCAGTTCTTC.

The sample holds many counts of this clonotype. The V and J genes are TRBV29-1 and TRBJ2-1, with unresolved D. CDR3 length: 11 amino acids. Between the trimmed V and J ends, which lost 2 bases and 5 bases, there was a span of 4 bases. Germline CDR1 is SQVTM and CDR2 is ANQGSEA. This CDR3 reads CSVERNNEQFF. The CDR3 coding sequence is TGCAGCGTTGAAAGGAACAATGAGCAGTTCTTC.

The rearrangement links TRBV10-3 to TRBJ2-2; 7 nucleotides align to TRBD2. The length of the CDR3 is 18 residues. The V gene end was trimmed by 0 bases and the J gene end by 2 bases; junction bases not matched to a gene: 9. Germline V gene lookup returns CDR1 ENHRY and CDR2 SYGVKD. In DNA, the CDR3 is TGTGCCATCAGTGAGTCTCAACCTAGCGGAGTTAACACCGGGGAGCTGTTTTTT. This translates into CAISESQPSGVNTGELFF.

The CDR3 nucleotides read TGCAGCGTTGGCCGGGGACTAGCTGGGGCCGGGGAGCTGTTTTTT. Translation gives CSVGRGLAGAGELFF. The J gene is TRBJ2-2, the V gene TRBV29-1, with 9 nucleotides matching TRBD2. The CDR3 runs 15 residues. The V gene end was trimmed by 4 bases and the J gene end by 6 bases; junction bases not matched to a gene: 9. CDR1 is SQVTM and CDR2 is ANQGSEA in the germline V gene.

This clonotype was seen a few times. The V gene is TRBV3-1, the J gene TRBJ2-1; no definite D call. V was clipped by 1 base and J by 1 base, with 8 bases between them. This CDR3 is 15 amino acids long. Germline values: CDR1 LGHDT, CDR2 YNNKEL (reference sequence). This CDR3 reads CASSQAAPSYNEQFF. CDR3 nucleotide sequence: TGTGCCAGCAGCCAAGCGGCCCCTTCCTACAATGAGCAGTTCTTC.

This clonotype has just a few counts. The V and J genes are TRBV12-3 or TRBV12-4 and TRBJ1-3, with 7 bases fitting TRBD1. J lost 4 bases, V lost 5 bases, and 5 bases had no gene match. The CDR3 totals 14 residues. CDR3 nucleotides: TGTGCCAGCAGTACTGACAGGGCCGGAAACACCATATATTTT. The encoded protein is CASSTDRAGNTIYF.

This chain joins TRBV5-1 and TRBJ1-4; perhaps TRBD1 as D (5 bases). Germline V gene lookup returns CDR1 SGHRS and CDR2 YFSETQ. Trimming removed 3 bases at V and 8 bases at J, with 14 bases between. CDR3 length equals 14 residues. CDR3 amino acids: CASSWDRFGEKLFF. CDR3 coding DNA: TGCGCCAGCAGCTGGGACCGTTTTGGGGAAAAACTGTTTTTT.

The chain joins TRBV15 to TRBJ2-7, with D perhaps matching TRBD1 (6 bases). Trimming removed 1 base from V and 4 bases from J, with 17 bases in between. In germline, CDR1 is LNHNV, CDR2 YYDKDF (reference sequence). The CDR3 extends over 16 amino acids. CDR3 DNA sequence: TGTGCCACCAGCAGAGTGGGGGCAGGTACTAAATACGAGCAGTACTTC. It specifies CATSRVGAGTKYEQYF.

CDR3 amino acids: CSVLTGVNEKLFF. As DNA, the CDR3 is TGCAGCGTTCTGACAGGGGTTAATGAAAAACTGTTTTTT. The J gene is TRBJ1-4, the V gene TRBV29-1; the match to TRBD1 covers 8 bases. The CDR3 has 13 residues. V shed 5 bases, J shed 4 bases, and the junction held 3 bases outside the gene matches. Looked up from germline, CDR1 is SQVTM and CDR2 is ANQGSEA.

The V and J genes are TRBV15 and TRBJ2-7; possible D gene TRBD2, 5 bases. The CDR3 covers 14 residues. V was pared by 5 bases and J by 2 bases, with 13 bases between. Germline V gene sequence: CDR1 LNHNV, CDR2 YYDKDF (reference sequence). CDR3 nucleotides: TGTGCCACCAGCCTCCGTTTAGCGACCTACGAGCAGTACTTC. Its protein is CATSLRLATYEQYF.

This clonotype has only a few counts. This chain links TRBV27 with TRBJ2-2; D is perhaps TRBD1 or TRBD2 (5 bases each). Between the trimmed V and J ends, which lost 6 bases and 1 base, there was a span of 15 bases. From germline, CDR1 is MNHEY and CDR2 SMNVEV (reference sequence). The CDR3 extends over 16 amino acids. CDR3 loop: CASSATGRVNTGELFF. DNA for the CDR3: TGTGCCAGCAGCGCTACGGGGCGGGTGAACACCGGGGAGCTGTTTTTT.

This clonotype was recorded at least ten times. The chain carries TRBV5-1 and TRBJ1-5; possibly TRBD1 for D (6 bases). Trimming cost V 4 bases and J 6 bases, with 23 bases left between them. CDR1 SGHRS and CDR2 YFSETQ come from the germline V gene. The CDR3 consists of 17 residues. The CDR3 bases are TGCGCCAGCAGCCCCGGGATTCCCAGGGGAGAATTTCAGCCCCAGCATTTT. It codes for CASSPGIPRGEFQPQHF.

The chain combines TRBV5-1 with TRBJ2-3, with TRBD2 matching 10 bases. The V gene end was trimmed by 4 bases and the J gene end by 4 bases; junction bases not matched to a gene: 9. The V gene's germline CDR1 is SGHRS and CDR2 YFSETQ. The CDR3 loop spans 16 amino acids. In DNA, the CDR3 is TGCGCCAGCAGCCCCCCCGGTAGCGGGAGGTCAGATACGCAGTATTTT. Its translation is CASSPPGSGRSDTQYF.

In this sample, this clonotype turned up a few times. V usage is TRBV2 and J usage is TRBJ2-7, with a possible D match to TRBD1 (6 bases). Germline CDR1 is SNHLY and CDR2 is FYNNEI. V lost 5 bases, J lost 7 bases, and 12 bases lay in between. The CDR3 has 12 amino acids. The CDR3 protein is CASSTGNREQYV. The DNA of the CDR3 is TGTGCCAGCAGTACAGGGAACCGGGAGCAGTACGTC.

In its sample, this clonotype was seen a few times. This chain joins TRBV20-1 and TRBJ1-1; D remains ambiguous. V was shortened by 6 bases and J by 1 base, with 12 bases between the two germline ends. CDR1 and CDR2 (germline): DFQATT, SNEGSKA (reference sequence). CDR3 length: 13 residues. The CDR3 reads CSAVRNGNTEAFF. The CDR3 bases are TGCAGTGCCGTTAGGAATGGGAACACTGAAGCTTTCTTT.

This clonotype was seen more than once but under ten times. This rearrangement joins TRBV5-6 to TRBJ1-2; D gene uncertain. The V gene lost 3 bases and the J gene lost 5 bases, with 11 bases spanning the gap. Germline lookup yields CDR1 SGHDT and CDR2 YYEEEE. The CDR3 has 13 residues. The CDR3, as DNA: TGTGCCAGCAGCTCGGACCGAGAGTATGGCTACACCTTC. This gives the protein CASSSDREYGYTF.

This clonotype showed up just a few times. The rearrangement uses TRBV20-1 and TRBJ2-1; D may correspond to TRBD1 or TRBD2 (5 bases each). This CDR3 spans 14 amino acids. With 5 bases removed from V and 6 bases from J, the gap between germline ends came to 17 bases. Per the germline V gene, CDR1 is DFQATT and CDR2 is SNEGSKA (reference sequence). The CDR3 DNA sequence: TGCAGTGCTCGCCGCGTCGGGGCCGCCAATGAGCAGTTCTTC. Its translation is CSARRVGAANEQFF.

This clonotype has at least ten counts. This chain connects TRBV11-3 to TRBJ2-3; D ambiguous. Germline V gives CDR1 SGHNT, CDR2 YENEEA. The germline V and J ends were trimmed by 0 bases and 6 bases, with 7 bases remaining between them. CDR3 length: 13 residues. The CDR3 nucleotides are TGTGCCAGCAGCTTAGATCTCGGGGATACGCAGTATTTT. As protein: CASSLDLGDTQYF.

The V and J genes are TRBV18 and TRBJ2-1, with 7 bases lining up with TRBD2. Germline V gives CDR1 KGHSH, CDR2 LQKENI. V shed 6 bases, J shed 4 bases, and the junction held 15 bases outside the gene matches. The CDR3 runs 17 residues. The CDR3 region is CASSDKGTGGLYNEQFF. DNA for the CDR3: TGTGCCAGCTCCGATAAAGGGACGGGAGGCTTATACAATGAGCAGTTCTTC.

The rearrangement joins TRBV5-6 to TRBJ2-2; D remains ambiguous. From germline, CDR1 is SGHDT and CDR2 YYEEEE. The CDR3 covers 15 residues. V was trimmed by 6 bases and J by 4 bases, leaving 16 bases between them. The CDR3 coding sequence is TGTGCCAGCACCCCCGCCGGGCAGGTCACCGGGGAGCTGTTTTTT. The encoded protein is CASTPAGQVTGELFF.

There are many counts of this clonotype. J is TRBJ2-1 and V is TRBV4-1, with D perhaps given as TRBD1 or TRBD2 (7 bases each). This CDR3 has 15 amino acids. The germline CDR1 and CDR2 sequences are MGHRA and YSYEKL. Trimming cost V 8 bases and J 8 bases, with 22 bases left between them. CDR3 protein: CASGGGQLVLDEQFF. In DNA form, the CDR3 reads TGCGCCAGCGGGGGGGGACAGCTTGTTCTCGATGAGCAGTTCTTC.

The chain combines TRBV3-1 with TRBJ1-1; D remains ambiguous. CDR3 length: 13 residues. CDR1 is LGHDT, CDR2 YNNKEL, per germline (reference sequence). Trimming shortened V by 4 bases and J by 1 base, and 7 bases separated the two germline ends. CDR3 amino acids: CASSPYSNTEAFF. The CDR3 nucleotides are TGTGCCAGCAGCCCCTATTCGAACACTGAAGCTTTCTTT.

The CDR3 DNA sequence: TGTGCCAGCAATATTGGCCTACTCAATCAGCCCCAGCATTTT. It is translated as CASNIGLLNQPQHF. The rearrangement joins TRBV2 to TRBJ1-5; D not certain. The V end lost 7 bases, the J end lost 3 bases, and 13 bases lay between the germline ends. The CDR3 spans 14 residues. Germline V gene lookup returns CDR1 SNHLY and CDR2 FYNNEI. Combining the CDR3 with reference TRBV2 and TRBJ1-5 gives the whole variable domain EPEVTQTPSHQVTQMGQEVILRCVPISNHLYFYWYRQILGQKVEFLVSFYNNEISEKSEIFDDQFSVERPDGSNFTLKIRSTKLEDSAMYFCASNIGLLNQPQHFGDGTRLSIL.

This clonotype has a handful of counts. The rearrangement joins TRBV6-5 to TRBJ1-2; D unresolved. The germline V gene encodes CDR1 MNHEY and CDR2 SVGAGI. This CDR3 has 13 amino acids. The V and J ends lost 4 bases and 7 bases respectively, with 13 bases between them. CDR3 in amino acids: CASSSGVGGGYTF. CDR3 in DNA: TGTGCCAGCAGTTCGGGTGTCGGTGGTGGCTACACCTTC.

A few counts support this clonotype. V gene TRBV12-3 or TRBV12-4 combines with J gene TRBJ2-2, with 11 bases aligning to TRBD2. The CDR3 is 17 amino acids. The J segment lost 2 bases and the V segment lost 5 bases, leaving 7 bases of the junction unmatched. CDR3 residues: CASSPGGLAANTGELFF. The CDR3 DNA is TGTGCCAGCAGTCCCGGGGGACTAGCGGCAAACACCGGGGAGCTGTTTTTT.

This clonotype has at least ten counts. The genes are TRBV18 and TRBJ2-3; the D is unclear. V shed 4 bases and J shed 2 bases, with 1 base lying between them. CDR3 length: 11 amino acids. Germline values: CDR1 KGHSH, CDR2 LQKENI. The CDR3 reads CASSHTDTQYF. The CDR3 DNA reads TGTGCCAGCTCACACACAGATACGCAGTATTTT.